This T cell receptor (beta chain) was sequenced for a study of shared clonotypes between healthy human individuals. Healthy and HIV-negative, the adult donors had no recent acute infections or vaccinations. Here immunoSEQ multiplex PCR was the method, and the copy in TCRdb shows in-frame clones only, minus some. Of just over 2,000,000 clones in the sample, 90% to 95% were seen once. Trimming removed 0 bases at V and 4 bases at J, with 0 bases between. The germline CDR1 and CDR2 sequences are LNHNV and YYDKDF (reference sequence). This CDR3 comprises 11 residues. This clone has a handful of counts. Its antigen is as yet unknown. General study results and limits: Donor scarcity curtailed the genetic and exposure-history diversity represented herein.

Specimen: naive CD4+ T cells sorted from blood. Subset given: CD45RA+ positively selected. The TCR originated in a man between 18 and 29 years old in good health. The rearrangement joins TRBV15 to TRBJ2-5; D is unresolved. The CDR3 DNA sequence: TGTGCCACCAGCAGAGAAGAGACCCAGTACTTC. Protein sequence: CATSREETQYF. Full variable domain (rest looked up from reference TRBV15 and TRBJ2-5): DAMVIQNPRYQVTQFGKPVTLSCSQTLNHNVMYWYQQKSSQAPKLLFHYYDKDFNNEADTPDNFQSRRPNTSFCFLDIRSPGLGDTAMYLCATSREETQYFGPGTRLLVL.